The clone carrying this T cell receptor (beta chain) has ten or more counts. TCRdb passed the 5' RACE reads through MiXCR, listing each CDR3 protein once. The sample yields about 89,000 distinct CDR3 sequences, just over 2.5% seen once. The sample comes from a study of neurological immune-mediated disorders. The origin of this receptor is a woman in her 30s with multiple sclerosis. The sequenced material came from PBMCs.

The DNA of the CDR3 is TGTGCCACCAGCGAGGGGAAGGTATCTAACTATGGCTACACCTTC. The encoded protein is CATSEGKVSNYGYTF. This rearrangement joins TRBV15 to TRBJ1-2; D possibly corresponds to TRBD1 (5 bases). The V end was cut by 5 bases, the J end by 0 bases, with 13 bases between. Germline V lookup: CDR1 LNHNV, CDR2 YYDKDF (reference sequence). CDR3 length: 15 amino acids.